This TCR beta chain was captured by sequencing in a study of technical replicates of blood from a handful of donors. CDR3 length equals 15 residues. Losses at the gene ends were 2 bases for V and 4 bases for J; bases not matched to a gene: 11. CDR1 GTSNPN and CDR2 SVGIG come from the germline V gene (reference sequence). Measured with immunoSEQ multiplex PCR; TCRdb has only the in-frame clones, and not every one. The table shows around 85,000 clones, with 94% occurring only once. The V and J genes are TRBV30 and TRBJ2-7, with TRBD2 matching 7 bases. The sample was T cells isolated from PBMCs. This receptor was identified in a human donor in good health. DNA for the CDR3: TGTGCCTGGAGTCTTCGGGGGGATGTTCGGTACGAGCAGTACTTC. Translated, it gives CAWSLRGDVRYEQYF.